The 19 T cell receptor beta chains below were found in one sample sequenced in a study of Graves' ophthalmopathy and Graves' hyperthyroidism. Amplifying from RNA transcripts, the study obtained TCR beta CDR3 regions. Second-round multiplex PCR followed a first-round RT-PCR using HTBI primers. A single record per CDR3 protein comes from TCRdb applying MiXCR to the multiplex PCR reads. The sample lists around 400,000 distinct CDR3 sequences, approximately 21% occurring once. Source material: peripheral blood. These receptors were obtained from a young woman with stable Graves' hyperthyroidism.

There are many counts of this clonotype. A much larger clone lies one base from this, so it may be a read error. The V and J genes are TRBV12-3 or TRBV12-4 and TRBJ1-6; weak D call: TRBD1 (6 bases). The CDR3 contains 13 residues. Trimming left V 6 bases short and J 5 bases short, with 8 bases between. The CDR3, as DNA: TGTGCCAGCAGGGACAGAGATAATTCACCCCTCCACTTT. Protein product: CASRDRDNSPLHF.

This clonotype was detected ten times or more. J is TRBJ2-4 and V is TRBV28; 15 nucleotides line up with TRBD2. With V trimmed by 4 bases and J by 3 bases, 7 bases remained unmatched. The CDR3 covers 18 residues. From germline, CDR1 is MDHEN and CDR2 SYDVKM. The CDR3 here is CASSSGTSGRPRKNIQYF. Written as DNA, the CDR3 is TGTGCCAGCAGTTCCGGGACTAGCGGGAGGCCCCGCAAAAACATTCAGTACTTC. The entire variable domain, with the rest obtained from reference TRBV28 and TRBJ2-4, is as follows: DVKVTQSSRYLVKRTGEKVFLECVQDMDHENMFWYRQDPGLGLRLIYFSYDVKMKEKGDIPEGYSVSREKKERFSLILESASTNQTSMYLCASSSGTSGRPRKNIQYFGAGTRLSVL.

The CDR3 loop is CASSLRGKGMETEAFF. For the CDR3, the DNA is TGTGCCAGCAGCCTTAGGGGGAAGGGGATGGAGACTGAAGCTTTCTTT. The chain has TRBV11-2 and TRBJ1-1; the D gene is possibly TRBD1 (6 bases). Germline CDR1 reads SGHAT; CDR2 reads FQNNGV. Trimming pared 5 bases from V and 5 bases from J, leaving 21 bases between. The CDR3 is 16 residues long.

This clonotype has ten or more counts. This chain uses TRBV12-3 or TRBV12-4 with TRBJ2-4; TRBD1 matches at 10 bases. The CDR3 loop spans 16 amino acids. With 5 bases clipped from V and 1 base from J, the junction kept 5 bases outside the gene matches. In DNA, the CDR3 is TGTGCCAGCAGTCCCGACAGGGGGCAGGCCAAAAACATTCAGTACTTC. Translation: CASSPDRGQAKNIQYF.

This clonotype was recorded a few times. This chain links TRBV20-1 with TRBJ2-7; D is perhaps TRBD2 (5 bases). CDR3 size: 14 residues. Germline V CDR1 and CDR2: DFQATT, SNEGSKA (reference sequence). The ends were cut back, 1 base at V and 2 bases at J, with 12 bases in the middle. DNA for the CDR3: TGCAGTGCTAGAGTCCGGGATTACGCCTACGAGCAGTACTTC. Translating gives CSARVRDYAYEQYF.

The chain is built from TRBV10-3 and TRBJ1-3, with a weak D call TRBD1 (5 bases). This CDR3 has 15 amino acids. The ends were cut back, 11 bases at V and 3 bases at J, with 20 bases in the middle. Looked up from germline, CDR1 is ENHRY and CDR2 is SYGVKD. CDR3: CALQQEGFFGNTIYF. The CDR3 DNA reads as TGTGCCCTCCAACAGGAGGGGTTCTTTGGAAACACCATATATTTT.

This clonotype was seen repeatedly, ten times or more. The chain is built from TRBV6-1 and TRBJ2-6; D is undetermined. V was shortened by 4 bases and J by 0 bases, with 4 bases between the two germline ends. Germline lookup yields CDR1 MNHNS and CDR2 SASEGT. The CDR3 sequence is 14 residues long. The CDR3 loop is CASSGVSGANVLTF. Written as DNA, the CDR3 is TGTGCCAGCAGTGGGGTCTCTGGGGCCAACGTCCTGACTTTC.

Many counts were recorded for this clonotype. The V and J genes are TRBV5-1 and TRBJ2-5; TRBD1 agrees at 10 bases. CDR3 length: 15 amino acids. Germline assignment: CDR1 SGHRS and CDR2 YFSETQ. V lost 3 bases to trimming and J lost 4 bases; unmatched junction nucleotides: 6. The CDR3 sequence is CASSSGTGASETQYF. The CDR3 DNA reads as TGCGCCAGCAGCTCCGGGACAGGGGCCTCAGAGACCCAGTACTTC.

The chain recombines TRBV6-1 with TRBJ2-2; 9 bases line up with TRBD1. V lost 6 bases to trimming and J lost 4 bases; unmatched junction nucleotides: 6. Germline V lookup: CDR1 MNHNS, CDR2 SASEGT. The CDR3 has 15 residues. The CDR3 DNA follows: TGTGCCAGCAGCTCCGGGACAGGGCTCACCGGGGAGCTGTTTTTT. Translation gives CASSSGTGLTGELFF.

This clonotype was counted ten times or more. The rearrangement uses TRBV30 and TRBJ1-1; D is perhaps TRBD1 (5 bases). This CDR3 region has 17 residues. V shed 3 bases and J shed 10 bases, with 30 bases lying between them. Germline lookup yields CDR1 GTSNPN and CDR2 SVGIG (reference sequence). The CDR3 sequence is CAWSPRTRQGRRVGAFF. The CDR3, as DNA: TGTGCCTGGAGCCCAAGGACGAGGCAGGGACGGCGAGTTGGAGCTTTCTTT.

This clonotype was detected ten times or more. The chain employs TRBV7-2 and TRBJ2-5; D unresolved. Trimming left V 6 bases short and J 1 base short, with 18 bases between. The length of the CDR3 is 16 residues. From germline, CDR1 is SGHTA and CDR2 FQGNSA. CDR3 nucleotides: TGTGCCAGCAGATCCGGCCAACTAAATCTCCAAGAGACCCAGTACTTC. Protein sequence: CASRSGQLNLQETQYF.

The table lists this clonotype with a few counts. The final CDR3 position lacks the conserved phenylalanine or tryptophan, pointing to a likely read error. This sequence joins TRBV6-1 and TRBJ2-3, with 8 positions matching TRBD2. The CDR3 runs 18 residues. CDR1 and CDR2 (germline): MNHNS, SASEGT. V shed 4 bases and J 6 bases; nucleotides not matched to a gene: 18. The CDR3 loop is CASSGGPTSELNLDTQYC. The DNA of the CDR3 is TGTGCCAGCAGTGGGGGGCCGACTAGCGAACTAAACCTGGATACGCAGTATTGT.

This chain links TRBV19 with TRBJ1-2, with D possibly being TRBD1 (5 bases). This CDR3 region has 13 residues. The V gene lost 7 bases and the J gene lost 2 bases, with 11 bases spanning the gap. CDR1 LNHDA and CDR2 SQIVND come from the germline V gene (reference sequence). In DNA, the CDR3 is TGTGCCAGTATGGACGGGACGAACTATGGCTACACCTTC. This sequence encodes CASMDGTNYGYTF.

This clonotype was found many times. This chain links TRBV7-9 with TRBJ2-2; no clear D gene. Trimming took 5 bases from V and 4 from J, leaving 5 bases between them. The CDR3 consists of 12 residues. CDR1 is SEHNR and CDR2 is FQNEAQ in the germline V gene (reference sequence). As DNA, the CDR3 is TGTGCCAGCAGCGGGATCACCGGGGAGCTGTTTTTT. Translation gives CASSGITGELFF.

This clonotype was observed many times. V and J are TRBV6-1 and TRBJ2-5; D is ambiguous. V was trimmed by 4 bases and J by 1 base, leaving 10 bases between them. The CDR3 covers 14 residues. Germline loops: CDR1 MNHNS, CDR2 SASEGT. CDR3 in DNA: TGTGCCAGCAGTGCCGGGCAGGTCCAAGAGACCCAGTACTTC. Its protein is CASSAGQVQETQYF.

This clonotype appeared many times. The rearrangement uses TRBV15 and TRBJ1-5; D is uncertain. This CDR3 contains 14 residues. The V end lost 0 bases, the J end lost 6 bases, and 9 bases lay between the germline ends. From germline, CDR1 is LNHNV and CDR2 YYDKDF (reference sequence). The CDR3 reads CATSRDGRTQPQHF. The CDR3 coding sequence is TGTGCCACCAGCAGAGATGGGCGGACTCAGCCCCAGCATTTT. Full variable domain (missing parts from reference TRBV15 and TRBJ1-5): DAMVIQNPRYQVTQFGKPVTLSCSQTLNHNVMYWYQQKSSQAPKLLFHYYDKDFNNEADTPDNFQSRRPNTSFCFLDIRSPGLGDTAMYLCATSRDGRTQPQHFGDGTRLSIL.

The V gene is TRBV28, the J gene TRBJ1-5; D might be TRBD1 (5 bases). Germline V lookup: CDR1 MDHEN, CDR2 SYDVKM. The germline V and J ends were trimmed by 7 bases and 6 bases, with 16 bases remaining between them. The CDR3 runs 14 residues. CDR3 region: CASMKAIGGQPQHF. In DNA, the CDR3 is TGTGCCAGCATGAAGGCCATTGGGGGTCAGCCCCAGCATTTT. Variable domain in full (rest from reference TRBV28 and TRBJ1-5): DVKVTQSSRYLVKRTGEKVFLECVQDMDHENMFWYRQDPGLGLRLIYFSYDVKMKEKGDIPEGYSVSREKKERFSLILESASTNQTSMYLCASMKAIGGQPQHFGDGTRLSIL.

The sample holds many counts of this clonotype. This sequence joins TRBV25-1 and TRBJ1-2; D may be TRBD1 (5 bases). Germline V gene sequence: CDR1 MGHDK, CDR2 SYGVNS. This CDR3 has 15 amino acids. V was clipped by 4 bases and J by 3 bases, with 15 bases between them. The DNA for the CDR3 is TGTGCCAGCAGTGCGACAAGACAGAATCACTATGGCTACACCTTC. This encodes CASSATRQNHYGYTF.

The sample holds many counts of this clonotype. This chain connects TRBV20-1 to TRBJ2-7; the match to TRBD2 covers 10 bases. V shed 5 bases, J shed 5 bases, and the junction held 3 bases outside the gene matches. This CDR3 comprises 12 residues. Germline V gives CDR1 DFQATT, CDR2 SNEGSKA (reference sequence). The CDR3: CSASSGSDEQYF. CDR3 DNA: TGCAGTGCTTCTAGCGGGAGCGACGAGCAGTACTTC.